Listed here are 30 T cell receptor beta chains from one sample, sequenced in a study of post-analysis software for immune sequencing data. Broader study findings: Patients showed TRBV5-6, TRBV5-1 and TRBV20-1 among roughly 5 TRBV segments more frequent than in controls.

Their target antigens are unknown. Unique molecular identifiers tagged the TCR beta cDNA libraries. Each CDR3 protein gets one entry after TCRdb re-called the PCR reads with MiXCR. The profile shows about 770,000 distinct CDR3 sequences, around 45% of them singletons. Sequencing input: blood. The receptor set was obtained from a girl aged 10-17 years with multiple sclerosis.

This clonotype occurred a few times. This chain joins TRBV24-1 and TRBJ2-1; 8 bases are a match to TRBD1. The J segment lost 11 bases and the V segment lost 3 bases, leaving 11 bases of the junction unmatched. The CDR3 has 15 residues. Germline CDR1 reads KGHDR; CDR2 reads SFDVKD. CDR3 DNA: TGTGCCACCAGTGATGGTGGACAGGGAGGTGGTAAGCAGTTCTTC. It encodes CATSDGGQGGGKQFF.

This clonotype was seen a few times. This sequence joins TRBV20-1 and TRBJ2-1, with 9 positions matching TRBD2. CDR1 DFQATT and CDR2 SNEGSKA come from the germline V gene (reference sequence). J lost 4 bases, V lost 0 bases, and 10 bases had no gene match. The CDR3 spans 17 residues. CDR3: CSAREAGSGRFYNEQFF. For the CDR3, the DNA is TGCAGTGCTAGAGAGGCGGGGAGCGGGAGGTTTTACAATGAGCAGTTCTTC.

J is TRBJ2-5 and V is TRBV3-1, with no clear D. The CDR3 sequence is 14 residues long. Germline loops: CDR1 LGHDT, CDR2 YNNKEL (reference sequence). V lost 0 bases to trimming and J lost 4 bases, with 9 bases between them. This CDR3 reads CASSQDLIGETQYF. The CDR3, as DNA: TGTGCCAGCAGCCAAGATTTAATAGGAGAGACCCAGTACTTC.

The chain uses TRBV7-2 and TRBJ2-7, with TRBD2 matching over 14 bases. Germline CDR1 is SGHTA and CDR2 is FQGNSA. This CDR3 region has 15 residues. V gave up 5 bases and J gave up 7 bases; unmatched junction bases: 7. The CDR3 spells CASSPRTSGRWEQYF. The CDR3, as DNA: TGTGCCAGCAGCCCCAGGACTAGCGGGAGGTGGGAGCAGTACTTC.

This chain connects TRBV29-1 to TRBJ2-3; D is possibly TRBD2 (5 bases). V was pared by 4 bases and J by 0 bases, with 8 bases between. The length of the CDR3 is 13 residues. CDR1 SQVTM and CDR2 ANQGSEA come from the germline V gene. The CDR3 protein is CSVAGSSTDTQYF. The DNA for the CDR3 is TGCAGCGTTGCGGGGAGTAGCACAGATACGCAGTATTTT.

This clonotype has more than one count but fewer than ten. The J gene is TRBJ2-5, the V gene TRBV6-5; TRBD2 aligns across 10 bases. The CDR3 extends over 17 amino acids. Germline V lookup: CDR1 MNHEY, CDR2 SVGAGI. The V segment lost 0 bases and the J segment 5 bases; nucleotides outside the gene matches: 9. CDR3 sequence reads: CASSYSGVAGGRETQYF. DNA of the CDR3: TGTGCCAGCAGTTACTCGGGAGTAGCGGGAGGACGGGAGACCCAGTACTTC.

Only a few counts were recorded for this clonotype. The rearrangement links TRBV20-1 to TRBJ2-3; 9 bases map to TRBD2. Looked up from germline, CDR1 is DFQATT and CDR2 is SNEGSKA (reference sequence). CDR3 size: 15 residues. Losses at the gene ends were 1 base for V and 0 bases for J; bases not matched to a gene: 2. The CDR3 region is CSARVLAGSTDTQYF. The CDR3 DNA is TGCAGTGCTAGAGTCCTAGCGGGGAGCACAGATACGCAGTATTTT.

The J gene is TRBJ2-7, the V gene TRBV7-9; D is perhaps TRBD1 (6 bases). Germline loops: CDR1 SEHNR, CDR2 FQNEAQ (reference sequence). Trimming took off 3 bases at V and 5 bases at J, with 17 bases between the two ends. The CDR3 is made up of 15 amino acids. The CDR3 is CASSFQGNKEDEQYF. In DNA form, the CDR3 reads TGTGCCAGCAGCTTCCAGGGGAATAAGGAGGACGAGCAGTACTTC.

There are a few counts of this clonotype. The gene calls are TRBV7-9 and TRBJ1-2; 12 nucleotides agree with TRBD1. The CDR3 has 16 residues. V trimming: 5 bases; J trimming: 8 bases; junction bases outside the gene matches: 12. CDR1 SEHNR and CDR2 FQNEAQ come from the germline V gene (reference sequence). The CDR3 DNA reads TGTGCCAGCAGCCTACGACCGGGACAGGGGGCCAAGGGCTACACCTTC. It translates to CASSLRPGQGAKGYTF.

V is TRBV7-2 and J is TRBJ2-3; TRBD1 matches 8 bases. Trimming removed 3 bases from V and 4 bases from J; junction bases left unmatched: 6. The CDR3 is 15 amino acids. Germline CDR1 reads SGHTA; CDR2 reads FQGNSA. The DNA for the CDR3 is TGTGCCAGCAGCTTGGCCGGGACAGGAGCAGATACGCAGTATTTT. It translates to CASSLAGTGADTQYF.

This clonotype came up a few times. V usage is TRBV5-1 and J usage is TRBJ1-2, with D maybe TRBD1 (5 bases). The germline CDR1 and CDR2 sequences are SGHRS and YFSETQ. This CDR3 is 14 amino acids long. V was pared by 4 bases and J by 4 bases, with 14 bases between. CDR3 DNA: TGCGCCAGCAGCCCCCAGGGTAATCGCTATGGCTACACCTTC. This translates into CASSPQGNRYGYTF.

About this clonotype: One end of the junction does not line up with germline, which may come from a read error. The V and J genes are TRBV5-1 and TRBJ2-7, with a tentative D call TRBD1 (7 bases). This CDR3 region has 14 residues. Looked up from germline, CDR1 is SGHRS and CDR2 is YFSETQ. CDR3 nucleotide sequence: TGCGCCAGCAGCTTCAGACAGGGACTCTACGAGCAGGACTTC. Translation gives CASSFRQGLYEQDF.

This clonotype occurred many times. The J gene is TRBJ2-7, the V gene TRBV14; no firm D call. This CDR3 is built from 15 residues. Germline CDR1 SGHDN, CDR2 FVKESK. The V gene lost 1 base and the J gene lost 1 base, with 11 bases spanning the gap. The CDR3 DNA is TGTGCCAGCAGCCAAGGGAAGGGTTGGTCCTACGAGCAGTACTTC. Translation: CASSQGKGWSYEQYF.

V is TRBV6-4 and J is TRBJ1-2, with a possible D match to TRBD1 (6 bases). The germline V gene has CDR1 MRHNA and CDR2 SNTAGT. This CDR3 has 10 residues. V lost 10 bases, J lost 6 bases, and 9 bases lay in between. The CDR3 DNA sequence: TGTGCCAACGACAGGAATGGCTACACCTTC. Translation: CANDRNGYTF.

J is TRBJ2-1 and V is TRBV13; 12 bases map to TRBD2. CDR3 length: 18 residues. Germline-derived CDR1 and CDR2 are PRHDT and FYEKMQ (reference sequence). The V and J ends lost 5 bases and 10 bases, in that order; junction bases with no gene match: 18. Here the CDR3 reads CASSPPSGLAGSRWEQFF. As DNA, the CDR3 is TGTGCCAGCAGCCCCCCGTCGGGACTAGCGGGTTCACGATGGGAGCAGTTCTTC. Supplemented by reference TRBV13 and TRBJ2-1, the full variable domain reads AAGVIQSPRHLIKEKRETATLKCYPIPRHDTVYWYQQGPGQDPQFLISFYEKMQSDKGSIPDRFSAQQFSDYHSELNMSSLELGDSALYFCASSPPSGLAGSRWEQFFGPGTRLTVL.

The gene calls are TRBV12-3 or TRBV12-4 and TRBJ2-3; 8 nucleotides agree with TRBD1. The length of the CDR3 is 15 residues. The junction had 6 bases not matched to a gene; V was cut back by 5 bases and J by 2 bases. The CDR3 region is CASSKQGAVTDTQYF. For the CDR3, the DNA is TGTGCCAGCAGTAAGCAGGGGGCGGTCACAGATACGCAGTATTTT.

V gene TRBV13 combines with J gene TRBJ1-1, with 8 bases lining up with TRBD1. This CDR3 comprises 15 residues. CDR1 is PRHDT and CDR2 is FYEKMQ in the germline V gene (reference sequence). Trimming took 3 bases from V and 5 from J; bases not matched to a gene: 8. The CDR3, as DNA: TGTGCCAGCAGCTTGAGGACAGGGTGGGGGACTGAAGCTTTCTTT. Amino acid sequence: CASSLRTGWGTEAFF.

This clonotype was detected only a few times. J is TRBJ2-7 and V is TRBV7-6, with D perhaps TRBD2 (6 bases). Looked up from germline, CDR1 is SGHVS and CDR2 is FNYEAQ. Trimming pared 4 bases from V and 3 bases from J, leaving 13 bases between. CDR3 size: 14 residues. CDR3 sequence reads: CASSSDYSGYEQYF. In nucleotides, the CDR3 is TGTGCCAGCAGCTCGGACTACTCAGGCTACGAGCAGTACTTC. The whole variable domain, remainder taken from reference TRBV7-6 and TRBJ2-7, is GAGVSQSPRYKVTKRGQDVALRCDPISGHVSLYWYRQALGQGPEFLTYFNYEAQQDKSGLPNDRFSAERPEGSISTLTIQRTEQRDSAMYRCASSSDYSGYEQYFGPGTRLTVT.

CDR3 sequence reads: CASSVLGQHNEQFF. The CDR3 nucleotides are TGTGCCAGCAGCGTACTGGGACAGCACAATGAGCAGTTCTTC. The J gene is TRBJ2-1, the V gene TRBV9; 7 positions match TRBD1. The germline V gene has CDR1 SGDLS and CDR2 YYNGEE. The CDR3 length is 14 residues. Losses at the gene ends were 1 base for V and 5 bases for J; bases not matched to a gene: 3.

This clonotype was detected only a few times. The CDR3, as DNA: TGTGCCAGCAGCTCCGGGGGGCCCACTGAAGCTTTCTTT. Amino acid sequence: CASSSGGPTEAFF. The genes are TRBV7-6 and TRBJ1-1; D may be TRBD1 (6 bases). This CDR3 has 13 residues. Germline CDR1 and CDR2: SGHVS and FNYEAQ. Trimming took off 4 bases at V and 4 bases at J, with 10 bases between the two ends.

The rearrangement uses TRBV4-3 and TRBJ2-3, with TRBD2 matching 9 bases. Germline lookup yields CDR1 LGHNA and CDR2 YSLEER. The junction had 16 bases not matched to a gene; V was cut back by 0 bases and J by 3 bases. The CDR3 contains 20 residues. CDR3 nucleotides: TGCGCCAGCAGCCAAGACCTAAGGGGTAGCGGGAGTGGGAGGACAGATACGCAGTATTTT. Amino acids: CASSQDLRGSGSGRTDTQYF.

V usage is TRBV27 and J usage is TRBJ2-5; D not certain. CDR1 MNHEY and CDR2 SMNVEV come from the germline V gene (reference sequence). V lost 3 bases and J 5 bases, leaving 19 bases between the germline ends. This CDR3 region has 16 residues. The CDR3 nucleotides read TGTGCCAGCAGTTTTACGCCCTTGGCCGAGGCGGAGACCCAGTACTTC. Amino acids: CASSFTPLAEAETQYF.

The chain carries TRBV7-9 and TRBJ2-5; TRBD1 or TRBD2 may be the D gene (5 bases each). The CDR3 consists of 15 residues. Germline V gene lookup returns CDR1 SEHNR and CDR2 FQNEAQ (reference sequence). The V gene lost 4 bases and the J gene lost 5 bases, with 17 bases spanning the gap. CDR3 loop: CASSSTVGVGETQYF. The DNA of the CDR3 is TGTGCCAGCAGCTCGACCGTGGGGGTAGGCGAGACCCAGTACTTC.

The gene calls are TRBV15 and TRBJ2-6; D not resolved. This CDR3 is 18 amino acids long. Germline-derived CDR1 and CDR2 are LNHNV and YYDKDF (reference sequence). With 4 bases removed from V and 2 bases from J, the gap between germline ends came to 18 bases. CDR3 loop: CATSTRVGIIPGANVLTF. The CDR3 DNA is TGTGCCACCAGCACAAGGGTAGGGATCATCCCTGGGGCCAACGTCCTGACTTTC.

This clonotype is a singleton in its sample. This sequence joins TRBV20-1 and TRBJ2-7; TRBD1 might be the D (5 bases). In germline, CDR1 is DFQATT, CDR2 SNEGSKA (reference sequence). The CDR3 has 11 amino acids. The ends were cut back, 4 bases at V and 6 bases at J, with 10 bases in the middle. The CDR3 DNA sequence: TGCAGTGCTAAGGGGTGCGGCGAGCAGTACTTC. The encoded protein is CSAKGCGEQYF.

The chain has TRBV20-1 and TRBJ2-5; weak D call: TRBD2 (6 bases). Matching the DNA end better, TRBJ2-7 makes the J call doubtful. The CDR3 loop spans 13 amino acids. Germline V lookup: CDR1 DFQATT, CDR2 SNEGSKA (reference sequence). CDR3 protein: CSASYLARDEQYF. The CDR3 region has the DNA TGCAGTGCTAGTTACCTAGCGAGAGACGAGCAGTACTTC.

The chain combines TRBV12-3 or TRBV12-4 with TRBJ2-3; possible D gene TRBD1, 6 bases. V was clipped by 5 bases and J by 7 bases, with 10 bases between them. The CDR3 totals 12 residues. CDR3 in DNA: TGTGCCAGCAGTCCGGACAGAAATACGCAGTATTTT. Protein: CASSPDRNTQYF.

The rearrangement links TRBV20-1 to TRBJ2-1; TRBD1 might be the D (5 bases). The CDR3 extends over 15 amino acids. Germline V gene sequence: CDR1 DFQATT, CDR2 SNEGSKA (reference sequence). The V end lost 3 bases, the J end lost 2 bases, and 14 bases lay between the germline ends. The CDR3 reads CSASRPAGTYNEQFF. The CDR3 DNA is TGCAGTGCTAGTAGGCCGGCAGGGACCTACAATGAGCAGTTCTTC.

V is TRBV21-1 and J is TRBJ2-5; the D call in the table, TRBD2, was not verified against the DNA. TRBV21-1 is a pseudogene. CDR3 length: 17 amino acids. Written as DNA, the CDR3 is TGTGCCAGCAGCCAGGGGGCACTAGCGGGAGGAGGTGAGACCCAGTACTTC. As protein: CASSQGALAGGGETQYF.

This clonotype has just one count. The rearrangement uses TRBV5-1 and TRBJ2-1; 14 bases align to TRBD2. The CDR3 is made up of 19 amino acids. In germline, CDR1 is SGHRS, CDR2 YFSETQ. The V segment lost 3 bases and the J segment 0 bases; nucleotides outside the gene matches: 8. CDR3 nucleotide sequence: TGCGCCAGCAGCTCTGGACTAGCGGGAGGAACCAGCTCCTACAATGAGCAGTTCTTC. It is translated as CASSSGLAGGTSSYNEQFF.